This is a list of T cell receptor beta chains from one sample in a study of shared clonotypes between healthy human individuals. This table comes from immunoSEQ multiplex PCR, and its TCRdb copy is limited to in-frame clones, with some not included. The sample holds around 620,000 clones; 95% are singletons and the top ten take 0.11%. The specimen was naive CD8+ T cells sorted from blood. All receptors come from a woman between 25 and 40 years old in good health. Each CDR3 is given with its conserved first and last residue.

V gene	J gene	CDR3 protein
TRBV9	TRBJ2-7	CASSEGLWELGYEQYF
TRBV9	TRBJ2-3	CASSDGADTQYF
TRBV9	.	CASSVGLAGTSYEQYF
TRBV9	.	CASSVGRGSYEQYF
TRBV2	TRBJ2-3	CASRDRMPDTQYF
TRBV5-4	TRBJ2-1	CASSFGDISYNEQFF
TRBV7-9	TRBJ2-1	CASSTQISSYNEQFF
TRBV19	TRBJ2-5	CASSIHLLGEQYF
TRBV21-1	TRBJ2-5	CASSRPPGLTGETQYF
TRBV11-3	TRBJ2-1	CASSLDFRSGSYNEQFF
TRBV27	TRBJ2-7	CASSFYGDNTDKQYF
TRBV15	TRBJ2-5	CATSYLLEQETQYF
TRBV27	TRBJ2-5	CASSFSSPPGEQYF
TRBV27	TRBJ2-1	CASSLTLAGGPPGQFF
TRBV7-9	TRBJ1-3	CASSLGGGWTGPLYF
TRBV19	TRBJ1-1	CASTLNRQQGLNTEAFF
TRBV7-6	TRBJ2-7	CASSLEGPGGIPGEQYF
TRBV7-9	TRBJ2-3	CASSSAALSTDTQYF
TRBV27	TRBJ1-1	CASSFYPGANTEAFF
TRBV5-8	TRBJ1-1	CASSFRDLKLNTEAFF
TRBV27	TRBJ2-1	CASSLSGGPSYNEQFF
TRBV7-9	TRBJ2-7	CASSRGGYEQYF
TRBV28	TRBJ1-5	CASSSRREYSNQPQHF
TRBV21-1	TRBJ1-2	CASSITREETGYTF
TRBV11-2	TRBJ1-2	CASSLGPGAGGGYGYTF
TRBV7-9	TRBJ1-1	CASSLAAEAFF
TRBV6-5	TRBJ2-7	CASSYSRDRGYEQYF
TRBV13	TRBJ2-7	CASSTASGNYEQYF
TRBV21-1	TRBJ1-1	CASSLSSVWNTEAFF
TRBV5-8	TRBJ1-2	CASSLGGYGYTF
TRBV27	TRBJ2-7	CASSPGTSGRGEQYF
TRBV7-9	TRBJ1-1	CASSLTPRQGLNTEAFF
TRBV7-9	TRBJ2-7	CASSTGTGHSYEQYF
TRBV9	TRBJ2-2	CASSYNTGELFF
TRBV7-8	TRBJ2-7	CASCASGRGYEQYF
TRBV15	TRBJ1-4	CATAGASNEKLFF
TRBV9	TRBJ2-1	CASSGSGLGYNEQFF
TRBV29-1	TRBJ1-2	CSVKAGYGYTF
TRBV19	TRBJ2-7	CASSPDRERYEQYF
TRBV11-2	TRBJ2-1	CASSLGVIGSYNEQFF
TRBV11-2	TRBJ2-7	CASSGPKGEYEQYF
TRBV28	TRBJ2-7	CASSSAASGRVGEQYF
TRBV19	TRBJ2-7	CASSIGQGSSYEQYF
TRBV10-3	TRBJ1-2	CAISDHRDGYTF
TRBV10-3	TRBJ2-3	CAISELKGGRTDTQYF
TRBV28	TRBJ2-5	CASSWTRGIRETQYF
TRBV19	TRBJ1-2	CASSIGAGGYTF
TRBV7-7	TRBJ1-1	CASSDGLNTEAFF
TRBV7-3	TRBJ1-1	CASSLKGQLNTEAFF
TRBV6-1	TRBJ1-4	CASSVYRYEKLFF